This T cell receptor beta chain was sequenced during a study of monozygotic twins with inflammatory bowel disease. CDR1 DFQATT and CDR2 SNEGSKA come from the germline V gene (reference sequence). There are 14 residues in the CDR3. After skipping T cell sorting, the authors isolated total RNA from whole blood. Every TCR library drew on about 3,700 ng of total RNA. Using TCRalpha and TCRbeta cDNA, the researchers carried out two nested PCRs that lasted approximately 16 and 10 cycles. No DNA is given; TCRdb re-called the 5' RACE reads and lists each CDR3 protein once. The data include approximately 85,000 distinct CDR3 sequences; the top ten clones carry approximately 7.4%.

Sequenced sample: blood. This sequence originates from a human donor with ulcerative colitis or Crohn's disease, or a healthy co-twin of an affected twin (not recorded which). V is TRBV20-1 and J is TRBJ1-2; checking the TCRdb D call of TRBD1 is not possible without DNA. The chain's CDR3 is CSATVLDGGYGYTF.